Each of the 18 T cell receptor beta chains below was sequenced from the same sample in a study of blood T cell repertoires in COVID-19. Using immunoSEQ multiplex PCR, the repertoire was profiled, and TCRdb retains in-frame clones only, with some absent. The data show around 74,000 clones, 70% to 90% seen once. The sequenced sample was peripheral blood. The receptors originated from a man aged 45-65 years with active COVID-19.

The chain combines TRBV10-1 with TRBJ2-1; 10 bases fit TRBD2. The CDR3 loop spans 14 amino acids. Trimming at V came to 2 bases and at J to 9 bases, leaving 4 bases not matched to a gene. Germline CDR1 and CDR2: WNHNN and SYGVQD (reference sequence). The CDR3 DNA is TGCGCCAGCAGTGAGAGCGGGAGGGCCTCTGAGCAGTTCTTC. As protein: CASSESGRASEQFF.

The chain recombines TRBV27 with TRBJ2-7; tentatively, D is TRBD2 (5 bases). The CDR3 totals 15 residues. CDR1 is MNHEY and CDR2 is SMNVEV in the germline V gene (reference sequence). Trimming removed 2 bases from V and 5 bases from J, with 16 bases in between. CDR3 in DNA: TGTGCCAGCAGTTTAGAGGGTCTCCCACGAAACGAGCAGTACTTC. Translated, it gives CASSLEGLPRNEQYF.

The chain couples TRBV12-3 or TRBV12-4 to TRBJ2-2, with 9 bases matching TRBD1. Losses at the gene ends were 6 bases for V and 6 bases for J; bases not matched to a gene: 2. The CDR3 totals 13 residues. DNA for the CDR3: TGTGCCAGCAGGACAGGGGGGGCCGGGGAGCTGTTTTTT. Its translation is CASRTGGAGELFF.

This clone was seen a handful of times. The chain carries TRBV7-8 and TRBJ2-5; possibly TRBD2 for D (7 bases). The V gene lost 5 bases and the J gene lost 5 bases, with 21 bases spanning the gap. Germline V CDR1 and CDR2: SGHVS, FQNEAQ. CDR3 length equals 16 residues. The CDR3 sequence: CASSRVVRGGPETQYF. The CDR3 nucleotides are TGTGCCAGCAGCCGAGTCGTGAGGGGGGGCCCTGAGACCCAGTACTTC.

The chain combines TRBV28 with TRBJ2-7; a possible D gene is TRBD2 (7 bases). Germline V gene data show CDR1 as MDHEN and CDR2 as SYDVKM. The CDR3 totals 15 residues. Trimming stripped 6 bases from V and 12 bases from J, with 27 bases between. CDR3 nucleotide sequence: TGTGCCAGCAGCCCCCGAGGGCGGGAGAGCTACAGGGTGTACTTC. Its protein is CASSPRGRESYRVYF.

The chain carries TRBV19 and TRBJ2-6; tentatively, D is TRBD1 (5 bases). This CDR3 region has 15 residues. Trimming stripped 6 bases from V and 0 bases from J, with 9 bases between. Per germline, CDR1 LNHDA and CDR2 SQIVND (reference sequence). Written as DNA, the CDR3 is TGTGCCAGTAGGCGACAGTTCTCTGGGGCCAACGTCCTGACTTTC. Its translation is CASRRQFSGANVLTF.

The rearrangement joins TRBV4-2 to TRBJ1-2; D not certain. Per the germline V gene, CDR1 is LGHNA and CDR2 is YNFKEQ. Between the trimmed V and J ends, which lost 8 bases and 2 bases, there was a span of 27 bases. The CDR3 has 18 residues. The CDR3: CASRENQAPIPNNYGYTF. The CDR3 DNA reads TGTGCCAGCCGAGAGAACCAGGCCCCGATACCTAACAACTATGGCTACACCTTC.

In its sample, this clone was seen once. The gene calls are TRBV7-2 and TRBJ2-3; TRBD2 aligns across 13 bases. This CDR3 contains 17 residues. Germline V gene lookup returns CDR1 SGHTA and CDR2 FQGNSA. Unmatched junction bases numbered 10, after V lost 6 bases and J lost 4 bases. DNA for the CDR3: TGTGCCAGCAGTCCCCTGGCGGGACTAGCGGGGTCAGATACGCAGTATTTT. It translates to CASSPLAGLAGSDTQYF.

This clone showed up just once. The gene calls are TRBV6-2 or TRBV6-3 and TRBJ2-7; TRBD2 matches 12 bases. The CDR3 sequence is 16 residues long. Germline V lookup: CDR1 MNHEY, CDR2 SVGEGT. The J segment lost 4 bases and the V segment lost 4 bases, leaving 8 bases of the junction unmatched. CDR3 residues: CASSFVLTSGGYEQYF. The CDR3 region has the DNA TGTGCCAGCAGTTTCGTCCTGACTAGCGGGGGATACGAGCAGTACTTC.

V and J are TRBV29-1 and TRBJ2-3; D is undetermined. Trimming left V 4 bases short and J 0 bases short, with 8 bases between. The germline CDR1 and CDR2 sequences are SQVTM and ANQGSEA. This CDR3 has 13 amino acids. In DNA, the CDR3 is TGCAGCGTTGTATTACTAAGCACAGATACGCAGTATTTT. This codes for CSVVLLSTDTQYF.

The CDR3 region is CANPRTGATYEQYF. The CDR3 DNA sequence: TGCGCCAACCCCCGGACAGGGGCGACCTACGAGCAGTACTTC. The chain combines TRBV23-1 with TRBJ2-7, with 9 bases lining up with TRBD1. TRBV23-1 is flagged as an ORF with uncertain function. The CDR3 covers 14 residues. Trimming took 10 bases from V and 2 from J; bases not matched to a gene: 9.

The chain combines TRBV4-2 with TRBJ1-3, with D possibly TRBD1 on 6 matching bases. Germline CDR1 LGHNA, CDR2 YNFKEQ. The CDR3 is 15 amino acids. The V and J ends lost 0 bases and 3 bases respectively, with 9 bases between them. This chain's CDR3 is CASSQEGAGGNTIYF. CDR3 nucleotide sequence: TGTGCCAGCAGCCAAGAGGGGGCAGGTGGAAACACCATATATTTT.

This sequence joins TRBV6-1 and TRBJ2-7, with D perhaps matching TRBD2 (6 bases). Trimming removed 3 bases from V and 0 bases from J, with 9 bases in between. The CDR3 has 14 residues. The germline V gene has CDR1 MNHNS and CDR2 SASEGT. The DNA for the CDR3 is TGTGCCAGCAGTGAGGGACTTAACTCCTACGAGCAGTACTTC. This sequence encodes CASSEGLNSYEQYF.

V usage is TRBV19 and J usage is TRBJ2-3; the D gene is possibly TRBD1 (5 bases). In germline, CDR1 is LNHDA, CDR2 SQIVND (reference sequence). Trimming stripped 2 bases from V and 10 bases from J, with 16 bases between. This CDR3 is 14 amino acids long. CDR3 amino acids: CASSIKSGAGSQYF. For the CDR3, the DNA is TGTGCCAGTAGTATAAAGTCTGGCGCAGGGTCGCAGTATTTT.

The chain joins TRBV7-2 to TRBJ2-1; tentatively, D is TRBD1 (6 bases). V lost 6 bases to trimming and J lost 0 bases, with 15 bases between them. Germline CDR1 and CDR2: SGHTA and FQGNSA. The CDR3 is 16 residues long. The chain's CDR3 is CASRKGQSSSYNEQFF. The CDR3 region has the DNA TGTGCCAGCAGAAAAGGACAGTCAAGCTCCTACAATGAGCAGTTCTTC.

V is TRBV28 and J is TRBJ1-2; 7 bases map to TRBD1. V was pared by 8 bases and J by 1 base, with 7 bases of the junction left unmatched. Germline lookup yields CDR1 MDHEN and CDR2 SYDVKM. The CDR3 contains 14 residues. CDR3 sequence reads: CASVQGQLNYGYTF. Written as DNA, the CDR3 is TGTGCCAGCGTCCAGGGACAGCTTAACTATGGCTACACCTTC.

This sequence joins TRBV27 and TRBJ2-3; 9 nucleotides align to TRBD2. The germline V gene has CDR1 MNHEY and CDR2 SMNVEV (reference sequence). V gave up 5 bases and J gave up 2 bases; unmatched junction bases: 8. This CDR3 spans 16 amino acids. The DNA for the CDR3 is TGTGCCAGCAGTAGAAGCGGGGGGTATTTCACAGATACGCAGTATTTT. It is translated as CASSRSGGYFTDTQYF.

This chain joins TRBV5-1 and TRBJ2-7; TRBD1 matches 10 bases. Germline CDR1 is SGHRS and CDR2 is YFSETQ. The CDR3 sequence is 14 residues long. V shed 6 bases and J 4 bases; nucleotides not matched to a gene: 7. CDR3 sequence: CASNPGQGLYEQYF. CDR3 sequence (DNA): TGCGCCAGCAACCCGGGACAGGGGCTATACGAGCAGTACTTC.